The text below deals with one T cell receptor (beta chain). V was cut by 3 bases and J by 0 bases, with 9 bases left in between. The length of the CDR3 is 15 residues. Germline CDR1 and CDR2: SEHNR and FQNEAQ (reference sequence). As processed by the authors: Amplified reference gene primers provided the basis for estimating nucleated cell counts. Repertoires were generated with immunoSEQ multiplex PCR, while TCRdb's copy carries only in-frame clones and drops some. Clonal size and the V and J genes are those of that table, whereas D and trimming came from the DNA. In the table there are 250,000 or so clones, around 91% of which are singletons. The entry originates in a study of blood T cell repertoires in COVID-19.

The sequence derives from a woman aged 55-70 years with COVID-19, enrolled during active disease. The source material was peripheral blood. The chain has TRBV7-9 and TRBJ1-5; possible D gene TRBD1, 6 bases. CDR3 sequence reads: CASSLGQDSNQPQHF. The CDR3 DNA is TGTGCCAGCAGCTTGGGACAAGATAGCAATCAGCCCCAGCATTTT.